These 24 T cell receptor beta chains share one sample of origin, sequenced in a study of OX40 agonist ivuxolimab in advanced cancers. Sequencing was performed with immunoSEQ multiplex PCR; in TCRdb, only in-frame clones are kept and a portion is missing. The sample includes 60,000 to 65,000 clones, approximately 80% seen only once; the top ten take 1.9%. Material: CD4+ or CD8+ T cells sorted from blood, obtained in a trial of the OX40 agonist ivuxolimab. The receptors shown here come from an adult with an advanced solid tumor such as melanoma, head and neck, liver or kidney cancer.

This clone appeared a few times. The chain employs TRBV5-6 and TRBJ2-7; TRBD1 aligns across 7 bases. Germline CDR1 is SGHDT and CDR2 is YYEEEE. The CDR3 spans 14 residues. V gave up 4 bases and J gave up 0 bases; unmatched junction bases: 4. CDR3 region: CASSRGQTSYEQYV. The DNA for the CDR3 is TGTGCCAGCAGCCGGGGACAGACCTCCTACGAGCAGTACGTC.

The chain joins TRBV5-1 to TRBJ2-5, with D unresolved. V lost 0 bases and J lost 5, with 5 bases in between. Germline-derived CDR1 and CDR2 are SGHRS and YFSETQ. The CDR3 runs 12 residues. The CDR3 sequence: CASSLDFETQYF. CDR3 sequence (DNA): TGCGCCAGCAGCTTGGATTTTGAGACCCAGTACTTC. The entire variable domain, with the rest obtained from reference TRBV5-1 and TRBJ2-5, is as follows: KAGVTQTPRYLIKTRGQQVTLSCSPISGHRSVSWYQQTPGQGLQFLFEYFSETQRNKGNFPGRFSGRQFSNSRSEMNVSTLELGDSALYLCASSLDFETQYFGPGTRLLVL.

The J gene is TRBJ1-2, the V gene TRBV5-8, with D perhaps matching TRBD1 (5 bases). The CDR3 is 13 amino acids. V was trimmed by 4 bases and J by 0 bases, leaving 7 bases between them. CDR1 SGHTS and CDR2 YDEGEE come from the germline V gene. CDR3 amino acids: CASSPTANYGYTF. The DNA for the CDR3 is TGTGCCAGCAGCCCGACAGCTAACTATGGCTACACCTTC.

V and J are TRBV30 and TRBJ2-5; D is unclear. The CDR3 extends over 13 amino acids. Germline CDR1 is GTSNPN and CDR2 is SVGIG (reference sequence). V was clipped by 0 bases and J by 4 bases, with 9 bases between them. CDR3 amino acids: CAWSVWRGETQYF. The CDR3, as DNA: TGTGCCTGGAGTGTATGGAGAGGAGAGACCCAGTACTTC.

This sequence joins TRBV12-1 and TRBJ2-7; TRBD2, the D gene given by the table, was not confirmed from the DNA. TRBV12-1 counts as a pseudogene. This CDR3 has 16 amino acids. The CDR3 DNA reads TGTGCCAGCAGCCTCCCCCAGGCGGGAGAAAGGTACGAGCAGTACTTC. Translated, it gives CASSLPQAGERYEQYF.

The CDR3 spells CSVIRRVGTEAFF. The CDR3 nucleotides are TGCAGCGTTATAAGAAGGGTTGGGACTGAAGCTTTCTTT. This chain joins TRBV29-1 and TRBJ1-1; D is ambiguous. Germline V gives CDR1 SQVTM, CDR2 ANQGSEA. This CDR3 comprises 13 residues. V lost 5 bases to trimming and J lost 5 bases, with 15 bases between them.

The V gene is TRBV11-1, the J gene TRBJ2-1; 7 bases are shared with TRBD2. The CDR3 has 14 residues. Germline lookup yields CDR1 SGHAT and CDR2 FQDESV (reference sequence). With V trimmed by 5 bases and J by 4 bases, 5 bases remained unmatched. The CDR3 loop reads CASSRAGNYNEQFF. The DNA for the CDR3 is TGTGCCAGCAGCCGAGCGGGGAATTACAATGAGCAGTTCTTC.

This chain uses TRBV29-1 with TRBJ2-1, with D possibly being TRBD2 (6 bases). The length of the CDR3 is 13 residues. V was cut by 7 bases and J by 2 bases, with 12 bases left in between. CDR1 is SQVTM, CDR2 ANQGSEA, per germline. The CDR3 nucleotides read TGCAGCGCGCCGGGACTTCCCTACAATGAGCAGTTCTTC. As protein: CSAPGLPYNEQFF.

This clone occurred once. CDR3 sequence (DNA): TGTGCCAGCAGTCTGATGGGACAGGGTGTGACTGAAGCTTTCTTT. Its translation is CASSLMGQGVTEAFF. This chain uses TRBV28 with TRBJ1-1, with 9 bases matching TRBD1. The germline gives CDR1 MDHEN, CDR2 SYDVKM. With 5 bases clipped from V and 5 bases from J, the junction kept 9 bases outside the gene matches. This CDR3 has 15 residues.

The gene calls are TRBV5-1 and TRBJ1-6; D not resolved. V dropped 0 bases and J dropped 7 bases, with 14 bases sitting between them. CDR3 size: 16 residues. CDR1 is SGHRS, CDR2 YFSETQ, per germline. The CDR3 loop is CASSLAPEISNSPLHF. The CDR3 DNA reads TGCGCCAGCAGCTTGGCGCCCGAGATTAGCAATTCACCCCTCCACTTT.

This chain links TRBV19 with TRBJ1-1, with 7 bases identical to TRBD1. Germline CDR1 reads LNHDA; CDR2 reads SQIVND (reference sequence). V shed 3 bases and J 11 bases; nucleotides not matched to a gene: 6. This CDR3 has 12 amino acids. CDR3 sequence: CASSIQQGTAFF. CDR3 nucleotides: TGTGCCAGTAGTATCCAACAGGGGACGGCTTTCTTT.

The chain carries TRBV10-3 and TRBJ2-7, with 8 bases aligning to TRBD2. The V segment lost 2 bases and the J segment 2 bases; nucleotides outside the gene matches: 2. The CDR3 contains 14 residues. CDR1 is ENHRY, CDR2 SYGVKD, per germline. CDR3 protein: CAISETSGTYEQYV. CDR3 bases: TGTGCCATCAGTGAGACTAGCGGAACCTACGAGCAGTACGTC.

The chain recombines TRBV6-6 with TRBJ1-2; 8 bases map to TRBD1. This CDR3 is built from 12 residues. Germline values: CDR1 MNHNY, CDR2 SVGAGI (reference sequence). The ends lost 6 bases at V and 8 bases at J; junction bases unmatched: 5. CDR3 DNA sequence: TGTGCCAGCAGCCAACAGGGGGAAGGCTACACCTTC. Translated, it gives CASSQQGEGYTF.

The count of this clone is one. CDR3 residues: CASSSSSGETQYF. The CDR3 DNA reads TGTGCCAGCAGCTCCTCTAGCGGAGAGACCCAGTACTTC. The rearrangement uses TRBV7-3 and TRBJ2-5; 7 bases agree with TRBD2. CDR1 is SGHTA, CDR2 FQGTGA, per germline. Trimming at V came to 4 bases and at J to 4 bases, leaving 3 bases not matched to a gene. The CDR3 covers 13 residues.

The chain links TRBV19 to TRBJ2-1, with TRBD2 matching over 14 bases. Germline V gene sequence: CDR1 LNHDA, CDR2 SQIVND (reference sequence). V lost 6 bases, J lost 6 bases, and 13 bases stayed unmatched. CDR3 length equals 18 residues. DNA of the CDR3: TGTGCCAGTAGCGGTCGACTAGCGGGAGGGCCCTCTGGCAATGAGCAGTTCTTC. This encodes CASSGRLAGGPSGNEQFF.

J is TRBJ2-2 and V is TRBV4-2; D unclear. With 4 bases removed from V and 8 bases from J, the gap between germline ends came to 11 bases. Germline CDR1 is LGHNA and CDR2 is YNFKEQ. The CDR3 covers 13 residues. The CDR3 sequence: CASSLEKGGELFF. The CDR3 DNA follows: TGTGCCAGCAGCCTCGAAAAAGGGGGGGAGCTGTTTTTT.

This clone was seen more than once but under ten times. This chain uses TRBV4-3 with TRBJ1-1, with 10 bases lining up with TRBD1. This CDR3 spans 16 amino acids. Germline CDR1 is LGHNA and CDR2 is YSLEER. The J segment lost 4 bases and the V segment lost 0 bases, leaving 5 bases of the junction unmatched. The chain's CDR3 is CASSQDKGQGTTEAFF. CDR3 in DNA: TGCGCCAGCAGCCAAGATAAGGGACAGGGGACCACTGAAGCTTTCTTT.

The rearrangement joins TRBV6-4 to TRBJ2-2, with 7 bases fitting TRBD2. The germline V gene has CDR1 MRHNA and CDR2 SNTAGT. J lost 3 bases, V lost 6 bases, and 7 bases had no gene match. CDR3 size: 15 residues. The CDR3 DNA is TGTGCCAGCAGAATTAACCGGGGGGACACCGGGGAGCTGTTTTTT. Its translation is CASRINRGDTGELFF.

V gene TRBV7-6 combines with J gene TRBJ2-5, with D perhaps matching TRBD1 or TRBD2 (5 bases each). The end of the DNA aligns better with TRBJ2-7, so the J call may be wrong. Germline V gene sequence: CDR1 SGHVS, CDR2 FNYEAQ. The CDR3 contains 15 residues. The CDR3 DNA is TGTGCCAGCAGCTTAGAACGGGGACGGGGCTACGAGCAGTACTTC. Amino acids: CASSLERGRGYEQYF.

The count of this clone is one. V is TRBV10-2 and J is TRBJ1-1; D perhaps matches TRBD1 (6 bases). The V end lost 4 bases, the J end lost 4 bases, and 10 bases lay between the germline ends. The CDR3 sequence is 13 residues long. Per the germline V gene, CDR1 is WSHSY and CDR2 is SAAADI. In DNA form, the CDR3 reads TGCGCCAGCAGTGGAACAGGGAGCACTGAAGCTTTCTTT. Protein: CASSGTGSTEAFF.

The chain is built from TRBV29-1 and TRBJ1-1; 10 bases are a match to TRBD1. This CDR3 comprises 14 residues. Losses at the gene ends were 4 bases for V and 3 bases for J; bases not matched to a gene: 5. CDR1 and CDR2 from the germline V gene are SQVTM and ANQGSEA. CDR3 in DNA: TGCAGCGTTGGACAGGGGGCGCCTTACACTGAAGCTTTCTTT. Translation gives CSVGQGAPYTEAFF.

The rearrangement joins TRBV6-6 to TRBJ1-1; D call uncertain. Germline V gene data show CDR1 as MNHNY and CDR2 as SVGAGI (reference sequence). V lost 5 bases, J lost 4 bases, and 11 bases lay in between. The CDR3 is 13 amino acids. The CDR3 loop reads CASSKPWTTEAFF. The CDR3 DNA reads TGTGCCAGCAGTAAACCGTGGACCACTGAAGCTTTCTTT.

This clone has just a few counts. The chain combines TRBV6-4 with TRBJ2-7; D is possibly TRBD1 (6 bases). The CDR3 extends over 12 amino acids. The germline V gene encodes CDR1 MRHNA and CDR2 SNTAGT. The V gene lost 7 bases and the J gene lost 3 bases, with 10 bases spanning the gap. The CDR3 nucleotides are TGTGCCAGCATAAGGGACAACTACGAGCAGTACGTC. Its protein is CASIRDNYEQYV.

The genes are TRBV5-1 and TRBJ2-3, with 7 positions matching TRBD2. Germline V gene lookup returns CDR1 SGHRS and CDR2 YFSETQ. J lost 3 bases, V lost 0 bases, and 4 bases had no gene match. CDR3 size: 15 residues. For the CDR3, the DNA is TGCGCCAGCAGCTTGGCGGGGGGAGGGACAGATACGCAGTATTTT. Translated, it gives CASSLAGGGTDTQYF.